The next 20 T cell receptor beta chains were all read from a single sample in a study of regulatory T cells in long-lasting Graves disease. Construction of the TCR beta libraries employed iRepertoire HTBI primers in conjunction with Arm-PCR of CDR3 regions. TCRdb processed the multiplex PCR reads anew with MiXCR; each CDR3 protein has one entry. In the table there are a few hundred thousand distinct CDR3 sequences, more than 20% of which are singletons. Noted time point: persistent/refractory GD, antithyroid drugs over 5 years with positive TRAb. Preparation of the TCR library used RNA extracted from PBMCs. Sequencing used peripheral blood mononuclear cells (PBMCs), obtained when the disease was refractory, from a patient treated with antithyroid drugs. These receptors originate from a woman between 40 and 50 years old with Graves disease.

The chain carries TRBV5-1 and TRBJ1-2; tentatively, D is TRBD1 (6 bases). This CDR3 has 13 amino acids. CDR1 and CDR2 from the germline V gene are SGHRS and YFSETQ. With 4 bases removed from V and 8 bases from J, the gap between germline ends came to 15 bases. The CDR3 coding sequence is TGCGCCAGCAGCCGAACTAACAGGGACGGCTACACCTTC. The encoded protein is CASSRTNRDGYTF.

The chain recombines TRBV9 with TRBJ2-2, with a tentative D call TRBD2 (6 bases). Germline CDR1 SGDLS, CDR2 YYNGEE. The CDR3 covers 17 residues. V lost 2 bases and J 4 bases, leaving 18 bases between the germline ends. The CDR3 DNA is TGTGCCAGCAGCGTCATGTCCGGGAGAAAGGGCACCGGGGAGCTGTTTTTT. It translates to CASSVMSGRKGTGELFF. The complete variable domain, with remaining parts taken from reference TRBV9 and TRBJ2-2, reads DSGVTQTPKHLITATGQRVTLRCSPRSGDLSVYWYQQSLDQGLQFLIQYYNGEERAKGNILERFSAQQFPDLHSELNLSSLELGDSALYFCASSVMSGRKGTGELFFGEGSRLTVL.

In its sample, this clonotype was seen many times. V is TRBV6-5 and J is TRBJ2-7, with D possibly TRBD2 on 6 matching bases. Per the germline V gene, CDR1 is MNHEY and CDR2 is SVGAGI. CDR3 length equals 13 residues. With 2 bases removed from V and 3 bases from J, the gap between germline ends came to 8 bases. CDR3 DNA: TGTGCCAGCAGTTACCGGAGGGGCTACGAGCAGTACTTC. Amino acids: CASSYRRGYEQYF.

Note on this clonotype: Since a much larger clone is just one base distant, this may be a read error. The CDR3 loop reads CARRPDRGLREAFF. As DNA, the CDR3 is TGTGCCCGCAGACCTGACAGGGGGCTCCGAGAAGCTTTCTTT. The gene calls are TRBV2 and TRBJ1-1; 10 nucleotides align to TRBD1. The CDR3 sequence is 14 residues long. From germline, CDR1 is SNHLY and CDR2 FYNNEI.

This clonotype occurred many times. The rearrangement joins TRBV6-1 to TRBJ2-7; D is undetermined. CDR3 size: 11 residues. Germline V gene data show CDR1 as MNHNS and CDR2 as SASEGT. Trimming took 7 bases from V and 0 from J, leaving 4 bases between them. DNA of the CDR3: TGTGCCAGCAAGTTCTCCTACGAGCAGTACTTC. Translating gives CASKFSYEQYF.

This clonotype has at least ten counts. The chain is built from TRBV27 and TRBJ1-1, with no clear D. Trimming stripped 0 bases from V and 2 bases from J, with 10 bases between. Germline-derived CDR1 and CDR2 are MNHEY and SMNVEV (reference sequence). The CDR3 totals 15 residues. The CDR3 bases are TGTGCCAGCAGTTTATCAGCGGCCACTAACACTGAAGCTTTCTTT. Its protein is CASSLSAATNTEAFF.

The gene calls are TRBV20-1 and TRBJ2-3; D remains ambiguous. Germline V gives CDR1 DFQATT, CDR2 SNEGSKA (reference sequence). The CDR3 consists of 14 residues. V lost 3 bases, J lost 0 bases, and 10 bases lay in between. CDR3 sequence (DNA): TGCAGTGCTAGTTATCCCGACAGCACAGATACGCAGTATTTT. Translated: CSASYPDSTDTQYF.

V and J are TRBV20-1 and TRBJ2-7; D call uncertain. Germline CDR1 is DFQATT and CDR2 is SNEGSKA (reference sequence). Between the trimmed V and J ends, which lost 3 bases and 7 bases, there was a span of 10 bases. CDR3 length equals 11 residues. The CDR3 DNA reads as TGCAGTGCTAGCCTCTTCCTAGAGCAGTACTTC. Amino acids: CSASLFLEQYF.

This sequence joins TRBV6-2 or TRBV6-3 and TRBJ1-5; D may be TRBD1 (5 bases). Germline CDR1 and CDR2: MNHEY and SVGEGT. Trimming removed 5 bases from V and 5 bases from J, with 13 bases in between. The CDR3 runs 14 residues. In DNA form, the CDR3 reads TGTGCCAGCAGTGGGGGGTACGTGTATCAGCCCCAGCATTTT. Translating it yields CASSGGYVYQPQHF.

The gene calls are TRBV9 and TRBJ2-3; weak D call: TRBD2 (5 bases). Trimming pared 3 bases from V and 0 bases from J, leaving 8 bases between. The germline CDR1 and CDR2 sequences are SGDLS and YYNGEE. The CDR3 consists of 14 residues. CDR3 amino acids: CASSASPSTDTQYF. For the CDR3, the DNA is TGTGCCAGCAGCGCTAGCCCTAGCACAGATACGCAGTATTTT.

In DNA, the CDR3 is TGCAGTGCTAACGGGACAGGGGGTTCCAACACTGAAGCTTTCTTT. This translates into CSANGTGGSNTEAFF. This sequence joins TRBV20-1 and TRBJ1-1; 11 nucleotides align to TRBD1. V shed 4 bases and J 2 bases; nucleotides not matched to a gene: 6. This CDR3 spans 15 amino acids. Per the germline V gene, CDR1 is DFQATT and CDR2 is SNEGSKA (reference sequence).

This clonotype has a count of ten or more. The chain joins TRBV28 to TRBJ1-5; D perhaps matches TRBD1 (6 bases). CDR1 MDHEN and CDR2 SYDVKM come from the germline V gene. CDR3 size: 15 residues. Trimming left V 5 bases short and J 1 base short, with 12 bases between. CDR3 bases: TGTGCCAGCAGTGATCCTCAGGGGAGCAATCAGCCCCAGCATTTT. Its protein product is CASSDPQGSNQPQHF.

This clonotype appeared once. This chain links TRBV9 with TRBJ1-1, with 8 bases aligning to TRBD1. The germline V gene encodes CDR1 SGDLS and CDR2 YYNGEE. J was trimmed by 6 bases and V by 7 bases; bases with no gene match: 11. There are 14 residues in the CDR3. The CDR3 loop reads CASSGTGLGAEAFF. The CDR3 coding sequence is TGTGCCAGCTCAGGGACAGGTTTGGGCGCTGAAGCTTTCTTT. Based on the CDR3 plus reference TRBV9 and TRBJ1-1, the full variable domain is DSGVTQTPKHLITATGQRVTLRCSPRSGDLSVYWYQQSLDQGLQFLIQYYNGEERAKGNILERFSAQQFPDLHSELNLSSLELGDSALYFCASSGTGLGAEAFFGQGTRLTVV.

For this clonotype: Being one base from a much bigger clone, this may be a read error. The chain carries TRBV28 and TRBJ2-2; 7 bases are a match to TRBD2. From germline, CDR1 is MDHEN and CDR2 SYDVKM. The CDR3 length is 17 residues. Losses at the gene ends were 6 bases for V and 2 bases for J; bases not matched to a gene: 12. The CDR3 region has the DNA TGTGCCAGCAGGCCGACCCGGCTAGCGGACAACACCGGGGAGCTGTTTTTT. Its translation is CASRPTRLADNTGELFF.

This clonotype was recorded a few times. The chain employs TRBV11-2 and TRBJ2-6, with a weak D call TRBD1 (6 bases). This CDR3 has 15 amino acids. Germline V gene data show CDR1 as SGHAT and CDR2 as FQNNGV. V was shortened by 6 bases and J by 2 bases, with 11 bases between the two germline ends. In nucleotides, the CDR3 is TGTGCCAGCAGATCAGGGGTCGCTGGGGCCAACGTCCTGACTTTC. It encodes CASRSGVAGANVLTF.

The sample holds many counts of this clonotype. The J gene is TRBJ1-1, the V gene TRBV27; TRBD1 might be the D (6 bases). This CDR3 is 14 amino acids long. Germline CDR1 MNHEY, CDR2 SMNVEV (reference sequence). V was shortened by 3 bases and J by 0 bases, with 8 bases between the two germline ends. Written as DNA, the CDR3 is TGTGCCAGCAGTTTCCACAGGGTGAACACTGAAGCTTTCTTT. Translating it yields CASSFHRVNTEAFF.

The CDR3 DNA reads as TGTGCCAGCAGCTTAGGGAGTACGGGGGGGACCTACAATGAGCAGTTCTTC. This gives the protein CASSLGSTGGTYNEQFF. The chain carries TRBV7-6 and TRBJ2-1; 8 nucleotides agree with TRBD2. The germline gives CDR1 SGHVS, CDR2 FNYEAQ. The CDR3 extends over 17 amino acids. Germline trimming cut 1 base from V and 2 bases from J; bases unmatched to any gene: 7.

This clonotype came up a few times. The rearrangement joins TRBV5-6 to TRBJ2-7; TRBD2 agrees at 7 bases. Germline V gives CDR1 SGHDT, CDR2 YYEEEE. CDR3 size: 15 residues. Trimming took 3 bases from V and 0 from J; bases not matched to a gene: 6. CDR3 residues: CASSYLSGPSYEQYF. For the CDR3, the DNA is TGTGCCAGCAGCTATCTTAGCGGGCCCTCCTACGAGCAGTACTTC.

There are many counts of this clonotype. This rearrangement joins TRBV20-1 to TRBJ1-1; no firm D call. The V end was cut by 3 bases, the J end by 11 bases, with 16 bases between. CDR1 and CDR2 (germline): DFQATT, SNEGSKA (reference sequence). The CDR3 has 12 amino acids. This CDR3 reads CSARVSRLSAFF. The CDR3 bases are TGCAGTGCTAGGGTCAGTCGACTATCGGCTTTCTTT.

This clonotype was detected a few times. This chain joins TRBV7-9 and TRBJ1-5; 8 bases are shared with TRBD1. The CDR3 contains 15 residues. The germline V gene has CDR1 SEHNR and CDR2 FQNEAQ (reference sequence). The V and J ends lost 5 bases and 3 bases, in that order; junction bases with no gene match: 6. CDR3 DNA sequence: TGTGCCAGCAGCCTTGGGACAGGTCCCAATCAGCCCCAGCATTTT. Its protein product is CASSLGTGPNQPQHF.